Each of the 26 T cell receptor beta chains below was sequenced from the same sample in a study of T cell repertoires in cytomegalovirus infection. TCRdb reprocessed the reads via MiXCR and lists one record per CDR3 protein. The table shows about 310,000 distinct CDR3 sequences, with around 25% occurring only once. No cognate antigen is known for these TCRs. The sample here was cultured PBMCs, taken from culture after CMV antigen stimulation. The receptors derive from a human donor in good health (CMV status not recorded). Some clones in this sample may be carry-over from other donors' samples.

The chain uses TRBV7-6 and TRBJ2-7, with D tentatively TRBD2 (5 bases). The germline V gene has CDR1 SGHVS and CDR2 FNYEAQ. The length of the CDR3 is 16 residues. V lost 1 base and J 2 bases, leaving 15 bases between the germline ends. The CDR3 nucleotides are TGTGCCAGCAGCTTAGGGAGCGGAGACGGGGCCTACGAGCAGTACTTC. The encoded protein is CASSLGSGDGAYEQYF.

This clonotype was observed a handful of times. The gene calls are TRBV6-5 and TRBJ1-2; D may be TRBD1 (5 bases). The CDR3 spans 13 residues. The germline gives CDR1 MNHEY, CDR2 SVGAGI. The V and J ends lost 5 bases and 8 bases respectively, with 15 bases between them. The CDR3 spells CASSPGGLGGYTF. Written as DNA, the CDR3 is TGTGCCAGCAGTCCTGGGGGACTCGGCGGCTACACCTTC.

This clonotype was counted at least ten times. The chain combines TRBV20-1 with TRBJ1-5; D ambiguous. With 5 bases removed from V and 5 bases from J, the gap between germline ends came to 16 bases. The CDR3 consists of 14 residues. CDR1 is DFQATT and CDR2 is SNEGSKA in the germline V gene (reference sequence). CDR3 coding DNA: TGCAGTGCTGGACGCGGGGTTAGTTATCAGCCCCAGCATTTT. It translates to CSAGRGVSYQPQHF.

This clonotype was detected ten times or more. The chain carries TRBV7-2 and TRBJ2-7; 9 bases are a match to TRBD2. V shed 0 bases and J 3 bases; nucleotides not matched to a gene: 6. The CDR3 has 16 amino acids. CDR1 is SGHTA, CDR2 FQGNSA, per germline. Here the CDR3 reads CASSLALAGSFYEQYF. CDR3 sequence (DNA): TGTGCCAGCAGCTTAGCCCTAGCGGGAAGCTTCTACGAGCAGTACTTC. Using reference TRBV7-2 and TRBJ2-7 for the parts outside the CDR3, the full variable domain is GAGVSQSPSNKVTEKGKDVELRCDPISGHTALYWYRQSLGQGLEFLIYFQGNSAPDKSGLPSDRFSAERTGGSVSTLTIQRTQQEDSAVYLCASSLALAGSFYEQYFGPGTRLTVT.

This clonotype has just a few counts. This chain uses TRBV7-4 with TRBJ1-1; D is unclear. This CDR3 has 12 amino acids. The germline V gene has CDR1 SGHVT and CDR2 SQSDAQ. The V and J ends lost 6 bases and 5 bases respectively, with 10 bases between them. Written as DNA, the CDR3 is TGTGCCAGCAGAAAAGGGAAAACTGAAGCTTTCTTT. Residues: CASRKGKTEAFF.

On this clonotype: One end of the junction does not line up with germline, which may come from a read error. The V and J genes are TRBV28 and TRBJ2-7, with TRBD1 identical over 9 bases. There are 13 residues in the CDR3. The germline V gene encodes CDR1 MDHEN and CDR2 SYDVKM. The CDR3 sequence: CASRPGQGYGQYF. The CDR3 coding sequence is TGTGCCAGCAGACCGGGACAGGGCTACGGGCAGTACTTC.

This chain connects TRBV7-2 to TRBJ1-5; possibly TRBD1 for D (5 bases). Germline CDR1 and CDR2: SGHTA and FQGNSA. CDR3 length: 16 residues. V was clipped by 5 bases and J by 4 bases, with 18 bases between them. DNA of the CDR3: TGTGCCAGCAGCCAAGGTCCTTTGGGGGGAAATCAGCCCCAGCATTTT. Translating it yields CASSQGPLGGNQPQHF.

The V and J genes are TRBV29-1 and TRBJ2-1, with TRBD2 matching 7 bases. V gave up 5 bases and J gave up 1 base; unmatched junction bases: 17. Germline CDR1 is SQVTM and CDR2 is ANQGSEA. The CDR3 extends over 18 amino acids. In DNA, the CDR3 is TGCAGCGTTCCAGGCCATGGATGGGGGAGGGAGTCCTACAATGAGCAGTTCTTC. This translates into CSVPGHGWGRESYNEQFF.

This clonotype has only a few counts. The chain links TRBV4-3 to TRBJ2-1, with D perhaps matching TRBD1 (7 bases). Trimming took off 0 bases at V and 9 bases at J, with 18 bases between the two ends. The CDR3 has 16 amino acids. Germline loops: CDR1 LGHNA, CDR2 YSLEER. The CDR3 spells CASSQERGRGGREQFF. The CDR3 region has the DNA TGCGCCAGCAGCCAAGAGAGGGGGCGCGGAGGGCGTGAGCAGTTCTTC.

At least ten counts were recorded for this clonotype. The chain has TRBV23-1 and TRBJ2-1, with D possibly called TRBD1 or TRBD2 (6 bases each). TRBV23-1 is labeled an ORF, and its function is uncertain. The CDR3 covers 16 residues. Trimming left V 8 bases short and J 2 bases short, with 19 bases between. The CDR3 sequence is CASGSFGGRAYNEQFF. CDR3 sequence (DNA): TGCGCCAGCGGGTCCTTCGGGGGCAGGGCCTACAATGAGCAGTTCTTC.

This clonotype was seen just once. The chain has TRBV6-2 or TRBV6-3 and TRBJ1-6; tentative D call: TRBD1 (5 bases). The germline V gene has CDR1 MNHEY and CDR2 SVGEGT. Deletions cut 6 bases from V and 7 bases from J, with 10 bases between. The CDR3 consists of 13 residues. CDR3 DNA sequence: TGTGCCAGCAGGGGGACCGCCAATTCACCCCTCCACTTT. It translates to CASRGTANSPLHF.

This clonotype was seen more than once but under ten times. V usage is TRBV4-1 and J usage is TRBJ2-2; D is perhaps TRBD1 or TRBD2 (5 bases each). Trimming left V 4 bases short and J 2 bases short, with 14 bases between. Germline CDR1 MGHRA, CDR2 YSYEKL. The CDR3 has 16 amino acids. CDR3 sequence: CASSLPEGRNTGELFF. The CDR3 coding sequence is TGCGCCAGCAGCCTCCCCGAGGGGCGAAACACCGGGGAGCTGTTTTTT.

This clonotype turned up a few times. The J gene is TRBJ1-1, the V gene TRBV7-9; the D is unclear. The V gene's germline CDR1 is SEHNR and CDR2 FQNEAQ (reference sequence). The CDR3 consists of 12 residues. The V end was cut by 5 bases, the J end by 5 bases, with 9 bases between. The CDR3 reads CASSPYLTEAFF. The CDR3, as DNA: TGTGCCAGCAGCCCATATTTAACTGAAGCTTTCTTT.

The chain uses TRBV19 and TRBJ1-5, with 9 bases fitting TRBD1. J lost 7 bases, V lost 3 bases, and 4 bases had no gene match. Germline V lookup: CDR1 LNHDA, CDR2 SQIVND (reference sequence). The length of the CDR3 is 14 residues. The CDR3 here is CASSIGDREQPQHF. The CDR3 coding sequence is TGTGCCAGTAGTATTGGGGACAGGGAGCAGCCCCAGCATTTT.

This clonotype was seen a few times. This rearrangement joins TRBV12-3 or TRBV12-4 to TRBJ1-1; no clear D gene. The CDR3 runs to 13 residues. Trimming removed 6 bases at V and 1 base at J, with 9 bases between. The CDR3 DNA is TGTGCCAGCAGACAACCGGGGAACACTGAAGCTTTCTTT. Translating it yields CASRQPGNTEAFF.

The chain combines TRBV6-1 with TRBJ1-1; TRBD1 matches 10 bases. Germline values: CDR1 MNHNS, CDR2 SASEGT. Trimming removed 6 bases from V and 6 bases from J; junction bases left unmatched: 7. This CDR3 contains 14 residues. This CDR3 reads CASSGRQGAAEAFF. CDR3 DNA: TGTGCCAGCAGCGGAAGACAGGGGGCGGCTGAAGCTTTCTTT.

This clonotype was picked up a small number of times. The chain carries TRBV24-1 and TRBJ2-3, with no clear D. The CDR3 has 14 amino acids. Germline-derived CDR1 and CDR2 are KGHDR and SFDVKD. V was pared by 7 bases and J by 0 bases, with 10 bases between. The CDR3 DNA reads TGTGCCACCAGGGAAAGGACCAGCACAGATACGCAGTATTTT. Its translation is CATRERTSTDTQYF.

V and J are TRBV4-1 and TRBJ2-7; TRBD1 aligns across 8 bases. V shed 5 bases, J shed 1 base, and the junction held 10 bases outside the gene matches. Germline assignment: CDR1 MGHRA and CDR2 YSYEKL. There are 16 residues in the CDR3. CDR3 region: CASSSGDRSGSYEQYF. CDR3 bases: TGCGCCAGCAGCTCGGGGGACAGGAGCGGGTCCTACGAGCAGTACTTC.

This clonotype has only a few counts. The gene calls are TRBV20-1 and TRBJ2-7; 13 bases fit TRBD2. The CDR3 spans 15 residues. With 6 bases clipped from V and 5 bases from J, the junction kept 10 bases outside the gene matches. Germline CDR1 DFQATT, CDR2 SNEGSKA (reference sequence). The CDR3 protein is CSASGGLAGANEQYF. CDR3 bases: TGCAGTGCCAGCGGAGGACTAGCGGGAGCTAACGAGCAGTACTTC.

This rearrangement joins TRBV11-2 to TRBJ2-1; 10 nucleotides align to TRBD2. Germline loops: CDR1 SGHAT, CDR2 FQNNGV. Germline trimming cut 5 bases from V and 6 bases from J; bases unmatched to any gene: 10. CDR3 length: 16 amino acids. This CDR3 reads CASSDAGTSVINEQFF. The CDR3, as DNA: TGTGCCAGCAGCGACGCCGGGACTAGCGTCATCAATGAGCAGTTCTTC.

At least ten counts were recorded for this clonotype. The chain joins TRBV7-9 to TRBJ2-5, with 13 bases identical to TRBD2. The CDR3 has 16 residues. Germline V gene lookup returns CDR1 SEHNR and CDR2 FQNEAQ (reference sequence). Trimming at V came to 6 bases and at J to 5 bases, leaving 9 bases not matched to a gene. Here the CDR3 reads CASSPRTSGRVETQYF. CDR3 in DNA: TGTGCCAGCAGTCCTAGGACTAGCGGGAGAGTTGAGACCCAGTACTTC.

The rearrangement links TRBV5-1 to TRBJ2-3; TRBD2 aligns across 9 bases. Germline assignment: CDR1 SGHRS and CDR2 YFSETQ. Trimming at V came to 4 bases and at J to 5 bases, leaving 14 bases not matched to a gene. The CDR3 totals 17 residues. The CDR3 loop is CASSPTSGGRAVDTQYF. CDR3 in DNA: TGCGCCAGCAGCCCTACCTCGGGCGGGAGGGCCGTAGATACGCAGTATTTT.

As DNA, the CDR3 is TGTGCCAGTATCCACAGGGTGATCCACGGGTCCAACTATGGCTACACCTTC. Amino acid sequence: CASIHRVIHGSNYGYTF. This chain links TRBV19 with TRBJ1-2, with D possibly matching TRBD1 (6 bases). CDR1 is LNHDA and CDR2 is SQIVND in the germline V gene (reference sequence). Trimming removed 7 bases at V and 2 bases at J, with 23 bases between. The CDR3 loop spans 17 amino acids.

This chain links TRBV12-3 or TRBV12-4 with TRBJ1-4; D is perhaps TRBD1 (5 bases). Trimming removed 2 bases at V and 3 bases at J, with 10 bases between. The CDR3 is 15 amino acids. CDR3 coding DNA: TGTGCCAGCAGTTTATCGGGGCTAGCTAATGAAAAACTGTTTTTT. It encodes CASSLSGLANEKLFF.

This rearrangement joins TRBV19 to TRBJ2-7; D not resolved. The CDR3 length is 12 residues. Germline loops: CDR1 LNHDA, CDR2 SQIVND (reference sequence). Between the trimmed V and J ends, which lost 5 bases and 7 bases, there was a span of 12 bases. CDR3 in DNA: TGTGCCAGTAGTGCCCCTGCACAGGAGCAGTACTTC. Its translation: CASSAPAQEQYF.

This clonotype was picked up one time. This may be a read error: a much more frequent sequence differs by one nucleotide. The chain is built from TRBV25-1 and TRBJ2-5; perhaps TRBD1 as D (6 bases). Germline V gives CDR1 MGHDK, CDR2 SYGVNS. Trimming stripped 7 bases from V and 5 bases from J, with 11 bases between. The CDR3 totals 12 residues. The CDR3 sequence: CASKTGWETQYF. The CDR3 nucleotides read TGTGCCAGCAAAACAGGGTGGGAGACCCAGTACTTC.